The present entry profiles one T cell receptor beta chain with its context. As yet, its antigen is unknown. Repertoires were generated with immunoSEQ multiplex PCR, while TCRdb's copy carries only in-frame clones and drops some. In the table there are some 20,000 clones, roughly four fifths of which are singletons. This record comes from a study of CD4+ T cells in melanoma. Study-level points and caveats: CD8+ T cell, macrophage and B cell function reportedly correlated with neoantigen-specific CD4+ T cells. Diverse differentiation states were reported for melanoma neoantigen-specific CD4+ T cells.

Germline CDR1 and CDR2: SNHLY and FYNNEI. This CDR3 comprises 15 residues. Trimming cost V 6 bases and J 8 bases, with 22 bases left between them. The sequencing sample was made of cells from a culture (not recorded whether cultured in vitro). The rearrangement joins TRBV2 to TRBJ1-2, with a tentative D call TRBD1 (5 bases). The origin of this receptor is a human donor with melanoma. CDR3 sequence: CASRWGMGAVLGYTF. The CDR3 DNA follows: TGTGCCAGCAGGTGGGGGATGGGCGCCGTGCTGGGCTACACCTTC.